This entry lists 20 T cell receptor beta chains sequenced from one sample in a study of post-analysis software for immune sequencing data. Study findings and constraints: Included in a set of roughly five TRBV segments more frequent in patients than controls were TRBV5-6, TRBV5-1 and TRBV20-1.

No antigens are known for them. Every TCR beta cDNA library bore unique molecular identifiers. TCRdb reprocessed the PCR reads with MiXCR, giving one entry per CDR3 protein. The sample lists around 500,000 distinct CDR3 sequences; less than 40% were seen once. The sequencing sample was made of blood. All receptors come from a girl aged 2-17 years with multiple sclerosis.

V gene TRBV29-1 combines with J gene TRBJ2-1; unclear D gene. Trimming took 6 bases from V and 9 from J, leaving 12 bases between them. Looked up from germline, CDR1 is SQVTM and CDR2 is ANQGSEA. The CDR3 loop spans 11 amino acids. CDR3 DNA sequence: TGCAGCGTGGCGATTGCGAGTGAGCAGTTCTTC. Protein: CSVAIASEQFF.

CDR3 amino acids: CASSHRDRGYEQYF. Written as DNA, the CDR3 is TGCGCCAGCAGCCACCGGGACAGGGGCTACGAGCAGTACTTC. The rearrangement joins TRBV4-1 to TRBJ2-5; the match to TRBD1 covers 10 bases. The J call may be mistaken, given a closer DNA end match to TRBJ2-7. Germline V lookup: CDR1 MGHRA, CDR2 YSYEKL. The CDR3 runs 14 residues.

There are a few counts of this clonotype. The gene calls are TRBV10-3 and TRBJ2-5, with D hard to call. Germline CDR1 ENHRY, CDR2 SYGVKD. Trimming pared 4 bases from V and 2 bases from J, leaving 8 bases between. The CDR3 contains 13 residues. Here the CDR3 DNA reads TGTGCCATCAGTGGTACAGTACAAGAGACCCAGTACTTC. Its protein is CAISGTVQETQYF.

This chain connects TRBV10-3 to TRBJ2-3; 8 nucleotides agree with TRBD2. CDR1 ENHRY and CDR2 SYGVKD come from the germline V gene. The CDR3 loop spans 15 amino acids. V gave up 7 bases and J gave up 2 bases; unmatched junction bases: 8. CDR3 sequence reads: CAIKEVSGATDTQYF. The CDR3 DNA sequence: TGTGCCATCAAAGAGGTTAGCGGGGCCACAGATACGCAGTATTTT.

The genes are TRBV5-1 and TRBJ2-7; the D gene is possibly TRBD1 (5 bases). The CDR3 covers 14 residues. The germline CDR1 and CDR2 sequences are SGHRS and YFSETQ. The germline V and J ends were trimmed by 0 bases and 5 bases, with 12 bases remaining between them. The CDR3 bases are TGCGCCAGCAGCTTGGCCACAGGTTTTGACGAGCAGTACTTC. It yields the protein CASSLATGFDEQYF.

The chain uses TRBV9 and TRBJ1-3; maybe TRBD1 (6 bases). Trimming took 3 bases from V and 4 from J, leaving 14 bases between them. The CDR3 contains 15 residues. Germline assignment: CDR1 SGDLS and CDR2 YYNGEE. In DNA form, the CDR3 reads TGTGCCAGCAGCGCTACAGACAGGTCCGGAAACACCATATATTTT. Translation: CASSATDRSGNTIYF. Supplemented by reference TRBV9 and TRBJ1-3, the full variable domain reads DSGVTQTPKHLITATGQRVTLRCSPRSGDLSVYWYQQSLDQGLQFLIQYYNGEERAKGNILERFSAQQFPDLHSELNLSSLELGDSALYFCASSATDRSGNTIYFGEGSWLTVV.

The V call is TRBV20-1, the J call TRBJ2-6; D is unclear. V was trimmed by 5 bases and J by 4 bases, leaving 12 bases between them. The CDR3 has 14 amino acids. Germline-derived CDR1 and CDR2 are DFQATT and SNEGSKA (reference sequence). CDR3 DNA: TGCAGTGCTCGCACCTCAACGGGGGCCAACGTCCTGACTTTC. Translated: CSARTSTGANVLTF.

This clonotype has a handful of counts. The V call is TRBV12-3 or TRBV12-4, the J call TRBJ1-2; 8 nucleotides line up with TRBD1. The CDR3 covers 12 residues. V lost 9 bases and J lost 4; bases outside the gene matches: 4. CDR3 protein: CASRDRFYGYTF. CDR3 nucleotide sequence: TGTGCCAGTCGGGACAGGTTCTATGGCTACACCTTC.

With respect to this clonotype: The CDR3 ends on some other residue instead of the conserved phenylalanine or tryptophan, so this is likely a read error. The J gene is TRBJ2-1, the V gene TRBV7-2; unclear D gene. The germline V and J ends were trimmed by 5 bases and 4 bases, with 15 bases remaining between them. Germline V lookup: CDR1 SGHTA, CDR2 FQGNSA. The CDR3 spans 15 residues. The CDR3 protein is CASSLGTISYNEQFV. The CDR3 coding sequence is TGTGCCAGCAGCCTTGGAACTATATCGTACAATGAGCAGTTCGTC.

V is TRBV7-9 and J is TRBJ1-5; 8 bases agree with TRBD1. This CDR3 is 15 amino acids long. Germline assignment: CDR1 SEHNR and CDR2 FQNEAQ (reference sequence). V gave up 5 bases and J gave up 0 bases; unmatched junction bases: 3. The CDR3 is CASSTDRVSNQPQHF. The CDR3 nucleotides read TGTGCCAGCAGCACGGACAGGGTTAGCAATCAGCCCCAGCATTTT.

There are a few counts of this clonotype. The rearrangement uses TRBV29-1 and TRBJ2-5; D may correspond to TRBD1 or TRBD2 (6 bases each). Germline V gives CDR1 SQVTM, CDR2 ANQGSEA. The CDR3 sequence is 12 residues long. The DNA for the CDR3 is TGCAGTGGAGGGACATCCCAAGAGACCCAGTACTTC. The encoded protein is CSGGTSQETQYF.

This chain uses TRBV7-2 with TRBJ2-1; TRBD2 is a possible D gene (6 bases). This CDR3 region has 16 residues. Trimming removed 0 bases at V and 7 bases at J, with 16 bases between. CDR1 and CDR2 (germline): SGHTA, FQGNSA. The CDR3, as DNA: TGTGCCAGCAGCTTAGCATCGAGCGGGCCCCAAAATGAGCAGTTCTTC. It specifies CASSLASSGPQNEQFF.

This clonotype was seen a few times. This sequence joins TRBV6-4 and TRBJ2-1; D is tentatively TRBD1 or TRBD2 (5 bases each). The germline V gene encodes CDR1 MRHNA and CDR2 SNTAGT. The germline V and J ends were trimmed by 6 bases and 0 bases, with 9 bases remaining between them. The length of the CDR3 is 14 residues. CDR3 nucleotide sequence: TGTGCCAGCAGCGAGGGGAACTCCTACAATGAGCAGTTCTTC. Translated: CASSEGNSYNEQFF.

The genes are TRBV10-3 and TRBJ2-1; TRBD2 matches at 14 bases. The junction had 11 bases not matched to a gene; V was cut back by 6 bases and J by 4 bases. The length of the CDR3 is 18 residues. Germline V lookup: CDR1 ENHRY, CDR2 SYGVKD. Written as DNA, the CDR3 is TGTGCCATCAGGCCTGGACTAGCGGGGGGACTAACTTACAATGAGCAGTTCTTC. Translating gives CAIRPGLAGGLTYNEQFF.

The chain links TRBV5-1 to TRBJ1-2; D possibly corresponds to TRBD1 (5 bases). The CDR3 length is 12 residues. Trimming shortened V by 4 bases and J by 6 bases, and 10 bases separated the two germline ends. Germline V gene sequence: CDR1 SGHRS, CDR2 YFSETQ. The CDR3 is CASSRDLNGYTF. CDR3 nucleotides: TGCGCCAGCAGCCGGGACCTAAATGGCTACACCTTC.

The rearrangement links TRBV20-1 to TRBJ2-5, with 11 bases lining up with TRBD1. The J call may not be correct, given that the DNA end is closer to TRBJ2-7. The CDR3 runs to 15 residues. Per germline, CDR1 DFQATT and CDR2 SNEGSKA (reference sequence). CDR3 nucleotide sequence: TGCAGTGCAACACCCCTTGGGACAGGGGGGTACGAGCAGTACTTC. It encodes CSATPLGTGGYEQYF.

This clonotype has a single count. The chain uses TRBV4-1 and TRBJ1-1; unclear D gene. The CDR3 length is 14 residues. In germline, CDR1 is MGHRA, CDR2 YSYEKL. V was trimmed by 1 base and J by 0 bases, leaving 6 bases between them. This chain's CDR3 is CASSQVRMNTEAFF. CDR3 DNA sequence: TGCGCCAGCAGCCAAGTTAGGATGAACACTGAAGCTTTCTTT.

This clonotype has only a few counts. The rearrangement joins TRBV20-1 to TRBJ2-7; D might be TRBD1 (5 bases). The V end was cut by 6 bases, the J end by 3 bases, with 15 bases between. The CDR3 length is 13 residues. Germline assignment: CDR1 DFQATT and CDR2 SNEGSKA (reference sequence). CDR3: CSAPQPTVYEQYF. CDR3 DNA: TGCAGTGCGCCGCAGCCGACAGTCTACGAGCAGTACTTC.

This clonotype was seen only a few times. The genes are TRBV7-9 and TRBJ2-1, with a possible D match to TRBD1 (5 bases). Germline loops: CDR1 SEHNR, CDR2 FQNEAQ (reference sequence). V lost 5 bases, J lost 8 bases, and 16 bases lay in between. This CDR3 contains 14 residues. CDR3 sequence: CASSVDSFFDEQFF. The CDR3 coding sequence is TGTGCCAGCAGCGTAGACAGCTTTTTCGATGAGCAGTTCTTC.

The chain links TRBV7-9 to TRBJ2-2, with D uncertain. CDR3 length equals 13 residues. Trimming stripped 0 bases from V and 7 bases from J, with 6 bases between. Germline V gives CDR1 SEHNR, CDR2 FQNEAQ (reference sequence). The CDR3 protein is CASSLALRGELFF. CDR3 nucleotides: TGTGCCAGCAGCTTAGCACTTCGCGGGGAGCTGTTTTTT.